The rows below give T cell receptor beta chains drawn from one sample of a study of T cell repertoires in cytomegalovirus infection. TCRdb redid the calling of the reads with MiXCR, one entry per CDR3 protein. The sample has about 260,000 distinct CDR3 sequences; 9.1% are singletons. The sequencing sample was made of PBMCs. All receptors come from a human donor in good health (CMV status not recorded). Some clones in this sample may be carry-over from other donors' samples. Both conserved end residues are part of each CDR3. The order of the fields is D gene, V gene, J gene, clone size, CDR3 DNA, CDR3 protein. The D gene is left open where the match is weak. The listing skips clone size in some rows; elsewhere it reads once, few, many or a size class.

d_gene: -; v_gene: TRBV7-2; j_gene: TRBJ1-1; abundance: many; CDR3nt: TGTGCCAGCAGGAGTACACAGAACACTGAAGCTTTCTTT; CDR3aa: CASRSTQNTEAFF
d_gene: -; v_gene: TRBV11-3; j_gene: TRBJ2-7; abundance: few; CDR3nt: TGTGCCAGCAGCTTATCGCAGGGAGTATCGGGAGCCTACGAGCAGTACTTC; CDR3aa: CASSLSQGVSGAYEQYF
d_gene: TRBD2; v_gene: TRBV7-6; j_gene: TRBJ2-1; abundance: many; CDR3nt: TGTGCCAGCAGCTCCCGGACTAGCGGGGGGGCTAGTAGTGAGCAGTTCTTC; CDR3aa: CASSSRTSGGASSEQFF
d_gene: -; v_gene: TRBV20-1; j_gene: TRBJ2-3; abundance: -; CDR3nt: TGCAGTGCTAACAGGGTGGTAGCAGATACGCAGTATTTT; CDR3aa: CSANRVVADTQYF
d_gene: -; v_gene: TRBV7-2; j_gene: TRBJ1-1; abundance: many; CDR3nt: TGTGCCAGCAGCTTAGGCAGGAGTGAAGCTTTCTTT; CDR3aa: CASSLGRSEAFF
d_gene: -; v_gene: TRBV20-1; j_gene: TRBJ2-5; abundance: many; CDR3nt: TGCAGTGCTAGGCCAGCTGCGGAGACCCAGTACTTC; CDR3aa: CSARPAAETQYF
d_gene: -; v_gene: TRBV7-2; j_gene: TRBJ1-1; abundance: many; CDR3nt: TGTGCCAGCAGCTTAGGTTTTGGCAGTAACACTGAAGCTTTCTTT; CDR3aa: CASSLGFGSNTEAFF
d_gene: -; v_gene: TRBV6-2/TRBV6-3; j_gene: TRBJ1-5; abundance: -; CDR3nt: TGTGCCAGCAGCCGAACTTATGGCAATCAGCCCCAGCATTTT; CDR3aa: CASSRTYGNQPQHF
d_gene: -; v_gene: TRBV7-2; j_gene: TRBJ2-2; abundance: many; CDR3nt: TGTGCCAGCAGAGCTCAATGGGCGGTGAACACCGGGGAGCTGTTTTTT; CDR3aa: CASRAQWAVNTGELFF
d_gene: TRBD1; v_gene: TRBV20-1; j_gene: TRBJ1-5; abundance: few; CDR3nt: TGCAGTGCTAGAGAGGGGCGGACAGGGCAGAATCAGCCCCAGCATTTT; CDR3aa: CSAREGRTGQNQPQHF
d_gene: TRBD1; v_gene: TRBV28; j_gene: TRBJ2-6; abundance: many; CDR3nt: TGTGCCAGCAGTTTACAGGACAGGGCCCAGCTTAGGTCTGGGGCCAACGTCCTGACTTTC; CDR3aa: CASSLQDRAQLRSGANVLTF
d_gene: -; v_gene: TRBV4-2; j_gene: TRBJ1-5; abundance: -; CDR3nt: TGTGCCAGCAGCCAGGTTGACAGCAGCAATCAGCCCCAGCATTTT; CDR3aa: CASSQVDSSNQPQHF
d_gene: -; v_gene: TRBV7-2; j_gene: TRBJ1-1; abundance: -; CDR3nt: TGTGCCAGCAGCAGGGACGGAAGAGTGGTTACTGAAGCTTTCTTT; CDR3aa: CASSRDGRVVTEAFF
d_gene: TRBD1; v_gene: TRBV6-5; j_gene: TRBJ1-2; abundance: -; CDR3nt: TGTGCCAGCAGTAAGGGACAGGGGACGGGCTACACCTTC; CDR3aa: CASSKGQGTGYTF
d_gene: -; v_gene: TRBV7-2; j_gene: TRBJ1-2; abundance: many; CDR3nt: TGTGCCAGCAGCCACCGGGACGGACTTCACAACACCTTC; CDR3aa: CASSHRDGLHNTF
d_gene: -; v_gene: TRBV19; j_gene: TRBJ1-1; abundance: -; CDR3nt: TGTGCCAGTAGCCGATCCCACGCGGCTGAAGCTTTCTTT; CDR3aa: CASSRSHAAEAFF
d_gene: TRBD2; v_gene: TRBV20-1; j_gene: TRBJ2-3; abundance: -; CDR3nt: TGCAGTGCCGGTCCGGGACTAGCGACAGATACGCAGTATTTT; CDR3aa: CSAGPGLATDTQYF
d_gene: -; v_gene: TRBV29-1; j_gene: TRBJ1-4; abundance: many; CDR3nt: TGCAGCGTTGGAAACAATGAAAAACTGTTTTTT; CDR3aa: CSVGNNEKLFF
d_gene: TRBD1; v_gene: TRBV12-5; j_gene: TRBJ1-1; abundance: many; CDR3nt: TGTGCTAGTGGTTTGCCTCTCCGGACAGGGCGAGCTTTCTTT; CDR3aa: CASGLPLRTGRAFF
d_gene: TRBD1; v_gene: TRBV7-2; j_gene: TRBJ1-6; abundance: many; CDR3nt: TGTGCCAGCAGCCTGGGACAGCCAAAGGTCTCACCCCTCCACTTT; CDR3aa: CASSLGQPKVSPLHF
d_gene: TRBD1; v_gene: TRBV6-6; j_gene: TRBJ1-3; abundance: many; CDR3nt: TGTGCCAGCAGTTACTCTGGGACAGCTTCTGGAAACACCATATATTTT; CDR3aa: CASSYSGTASGNTIYF
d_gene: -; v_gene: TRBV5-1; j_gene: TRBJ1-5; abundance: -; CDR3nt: TGCGCCAGCAGCTTGGAATGGGGGGATCAGCCCCAGCATTTT; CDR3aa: CASSLEWGDQPQHF
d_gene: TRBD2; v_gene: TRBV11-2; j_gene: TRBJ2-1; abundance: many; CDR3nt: TGTGCCAGCAGCTTAGATTTGGCTAGCGGGAGCAATGAGCAGTTCTTC; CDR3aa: CASSLDLASGSNEQFF
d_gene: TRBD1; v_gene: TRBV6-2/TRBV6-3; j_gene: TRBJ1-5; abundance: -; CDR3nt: TGTGCCAGCAGGCGCTCCGGGACAGCTAGTTACAGCAATCAGCCCCAGCATTTT; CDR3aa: CASRRSGTASYSNQPQHF
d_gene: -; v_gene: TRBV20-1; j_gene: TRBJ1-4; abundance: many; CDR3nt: TGCAGCGGAGATGCAACTAATGAAAAACTGTTTTTT; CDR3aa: CSGDATNEKLFF
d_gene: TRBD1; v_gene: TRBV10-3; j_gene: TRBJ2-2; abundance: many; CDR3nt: TGTGCCATCAGTGAAGAGAACAGGGGAGCCGGGGAGCTGTTTTTT; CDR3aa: CAISEENRGAGELFF
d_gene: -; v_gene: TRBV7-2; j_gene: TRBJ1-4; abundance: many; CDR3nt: TGTGCCAGCAGCCCAGGGTCCCAGAATGAAAAACTGTTTTTT; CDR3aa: CASSPGSQNEKLFF
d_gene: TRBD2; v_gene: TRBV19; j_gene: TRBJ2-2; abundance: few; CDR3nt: TGTGCCAGTAGTATCACAGCTAGCGGGGGGTCCTGGACGAACACCGGGGAGCTGTTTTTT; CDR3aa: CASSITASGGSWTNTGELFF